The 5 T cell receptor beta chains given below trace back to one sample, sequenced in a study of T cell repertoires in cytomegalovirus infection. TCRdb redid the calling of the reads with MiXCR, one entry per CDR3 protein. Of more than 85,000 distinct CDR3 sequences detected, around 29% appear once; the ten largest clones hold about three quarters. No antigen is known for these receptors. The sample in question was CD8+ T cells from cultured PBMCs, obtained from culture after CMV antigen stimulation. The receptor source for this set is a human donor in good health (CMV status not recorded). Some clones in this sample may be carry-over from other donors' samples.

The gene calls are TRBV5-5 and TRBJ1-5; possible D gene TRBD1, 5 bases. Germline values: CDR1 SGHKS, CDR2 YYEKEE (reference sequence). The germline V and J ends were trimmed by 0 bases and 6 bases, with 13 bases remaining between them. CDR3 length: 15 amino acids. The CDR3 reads CASSLASGMVQPQHF. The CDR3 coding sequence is TGTGCCAGCAGCTTGGCTTCAGGGATGGTTCAGCCCCAGCATTTT.

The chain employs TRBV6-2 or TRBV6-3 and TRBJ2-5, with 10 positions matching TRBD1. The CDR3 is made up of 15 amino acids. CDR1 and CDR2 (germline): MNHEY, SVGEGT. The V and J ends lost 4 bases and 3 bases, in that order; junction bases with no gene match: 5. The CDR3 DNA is TGTGCCAGCAGTTTACCGACAGGGGGCGAAGAGACCCAGTACTTC. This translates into CASSLPTGGEETQYF.

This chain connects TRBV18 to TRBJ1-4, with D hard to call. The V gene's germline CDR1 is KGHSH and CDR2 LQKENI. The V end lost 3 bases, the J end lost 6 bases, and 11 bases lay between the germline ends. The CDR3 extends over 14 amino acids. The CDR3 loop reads CASSPFGRDEKLFF. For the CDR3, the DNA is TGTGCCAGCTCACCCTTCGGGCGGGATGAAAAACTGTTTTTT.

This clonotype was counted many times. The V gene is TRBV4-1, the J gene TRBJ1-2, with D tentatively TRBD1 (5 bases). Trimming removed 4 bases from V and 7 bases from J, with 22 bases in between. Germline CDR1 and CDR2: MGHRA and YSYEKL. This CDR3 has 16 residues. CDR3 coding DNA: TGCGCCAGCAGCCTAGCCCCCAGGGAATTCTCAGGTGGCTACACCTTC. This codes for CASSLAPREFSGGYTF.

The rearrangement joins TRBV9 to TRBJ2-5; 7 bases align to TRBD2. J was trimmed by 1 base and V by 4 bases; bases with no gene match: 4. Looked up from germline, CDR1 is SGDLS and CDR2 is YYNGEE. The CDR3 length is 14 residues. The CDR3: CASSWGGPQETQYF. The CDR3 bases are TGTGCCAGCAGCTGGGGGGGACCCCAAGAGACCCAGTACTTC.